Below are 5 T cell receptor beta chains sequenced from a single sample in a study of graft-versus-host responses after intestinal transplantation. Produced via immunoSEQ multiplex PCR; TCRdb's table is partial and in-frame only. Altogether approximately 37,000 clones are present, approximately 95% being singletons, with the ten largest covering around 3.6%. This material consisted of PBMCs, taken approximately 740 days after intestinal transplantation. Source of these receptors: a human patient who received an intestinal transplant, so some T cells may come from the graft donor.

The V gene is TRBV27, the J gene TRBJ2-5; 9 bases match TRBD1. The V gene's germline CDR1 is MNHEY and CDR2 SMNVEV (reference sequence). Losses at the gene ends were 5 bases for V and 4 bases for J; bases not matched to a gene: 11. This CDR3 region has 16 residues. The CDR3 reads CASSVLQGARGETQYF. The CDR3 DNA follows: TGTGCCAGCAGTGTTCTACAGGGGGCGAGAGGAGAGACCCAGTACTTC.

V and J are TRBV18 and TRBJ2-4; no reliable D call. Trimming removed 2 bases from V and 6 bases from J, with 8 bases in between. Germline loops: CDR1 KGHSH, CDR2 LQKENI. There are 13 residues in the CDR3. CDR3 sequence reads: CASSPGRTNIQYF. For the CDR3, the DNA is TGTGCCAGCTCACCAGGACGGACAAACATTCAGTACTTC.

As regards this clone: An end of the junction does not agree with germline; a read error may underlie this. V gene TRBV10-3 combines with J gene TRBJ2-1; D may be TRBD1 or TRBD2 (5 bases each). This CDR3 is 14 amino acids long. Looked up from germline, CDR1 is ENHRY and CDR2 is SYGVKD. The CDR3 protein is CATSESGSKNEQFF. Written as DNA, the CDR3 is TGTGCCACCAGTGAGTCAGGGAGTAAAAATGAGCAGTTCTTC.

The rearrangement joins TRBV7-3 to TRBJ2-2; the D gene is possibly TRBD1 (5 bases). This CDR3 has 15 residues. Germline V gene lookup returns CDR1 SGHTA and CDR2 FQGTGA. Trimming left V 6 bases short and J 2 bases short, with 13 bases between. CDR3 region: CASRPGNLNTGELFF. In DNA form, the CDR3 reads TGTGCCAGCAGACCAGGGAATCTAAACACCGGGGAGCTGTTTTTT.

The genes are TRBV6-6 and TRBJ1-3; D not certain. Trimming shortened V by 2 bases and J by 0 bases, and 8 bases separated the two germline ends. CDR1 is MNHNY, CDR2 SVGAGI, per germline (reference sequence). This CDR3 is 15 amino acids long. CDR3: CASSYGAPSGNTIYF. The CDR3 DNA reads TGTGCCAGCAGTTACGGTGCGCCCTCTGGAAACACCATATATTTT.